Listed below are T cell receptor beta chains from one sample, sequenced in a study of blood T cell repertoires in COVID-19. Libraries were prepared by immunoSEQ multiplex PCR; TCRdb keeps only in-frame clonotypes and omits some of them. The table includes about 190,000 clones, under 80% detected once. Sequenced sample: peripheral blood. These receptors all stem from a man aged 50 or older who had recovered from COVID-19. Both conserved end residues are part of each CDR3. Each record gives: D gene, V gene, clone size, J gene, CDR3 length, CDR3 DNA, CDR3 protein. D genes are given only for firm matches. The size entry is marked missing in some rows and otherwise reads once, few, many or a size class.

-	TRBV6-2/TRBV6-3	-	TRBJ2-7	14	TGTGCCAGCAGCTATGTCTGGGGGCGCCACGAGCAGTACTTC	CASSYVWGRHEQYF
-	TRBV18	-	TRBJ1-4	17	TGTGCCAGCTCACCACGGCAATCCGGGGGAACTAATGAAAAACTGTTTTTT	CASSPRQSGGTNEKLFF
TRBD1	TRBV3-1/TRBV3-2	-	TRBJ2-1	12	TGTGCCAGCAGCCAGCGGTGGGACAGTTTGTTCTTC	CASSQRWDSLFF
TRBD1	TRBV7-3	-	TRBJ2-1	15	TGTGCCAGCAGCCTACCGGGACAGGGCTACAATGAGCAGTTCTTC	CASSLPGQGYNEQFF
-	TRBV29-1	few	TRBJ2-7	14	TGCAGCGTTGAAACTACAGGACAAGGCGACGAGCAGTACTTC	CSVETTGQGDEQYF
-	TRBV27	once	TRBJ2-5	14	TGTGCCAGCAGTGGGGGACTTCCCCAAGAGACCCAGTACTTC	CASSGGLPQETQYF
TRBD1	TRBV19	-	TRBJ1-5	15	TGTGCCAGTAGTATAGTACACAGGGGCGGGCAGCCCCAGCATTTT	CASSIVHRGGQPQHF
TRBD1	TRBV23-1	-	TRBJ1-5	18	TGCGCCAGCATCACCCCCCGGGACAGGGGGATACGCAATCAGCCCCAGCATTTT	CASITPRDRGIRNQPQHF
TRBD1	TRBV27	few	TRBJ1-1	17	TGTGCCAGCAGTTTATTAGGGACAGGGGGCATGAACACTGAAGCTTTCTTT	CASSLLGTGGMNTEAFF
-	TRBV19	-	TRBJ2-6	16	TGTGCCAGTAGCCTCTTTTCCCTCTCTGGGGCCAACGTCCTGACTTTC	CASSLFSLSGANVLTF
TRBD1	TRBV5-8	-	TRBJ2-6	17	TGTGCCAGCAGCTCACACAGGGGTTTAGGCGGGGCCAACGTCCTGACTTTC	CASSSHRGLGGANVLTF
-	TRBV15	-	TRBJ1-3	18	TGTGCCACCAGCAGAGAACCAGTCCAACAGGGAACTGGAAACACCATATATTTT	CATSREPVQQGTGNTIYF